This is a list of T cell receptor beta chains from one sample in a study of beta chain features in type 1 diabetes. Produced via immunoSEQ multiplex PCR; TCRdb's table is partial and in-frame only. The sample holds 680,000 or so clones; under 15% are singletons and the top ten take approximately 0.021%. Material for sequencing was naive CD4+ T cells from blood. The origin of the receptors is a man aged 18 to 30 with type 1 diabetes. Both conserved end residues are part of each CDR3. Each record gives: J gene, V gene, clone size, D gene, CDR3 protein, CDR3 DNA. A D gene is named only where the DNA matches it firmly. Clone size is shown for a subset of rows, as once, few, many or a class of expanded clone.

j_call: TRBJ1-1
v_call: TRBV7-2
clone_size: few
d_call: -
cdr3_aa: CASSLLNKNTEAFF
cdr3_nt: TGTGCCAGCAGCTTATTGAACAAGAACACTGAAGCTTTCTTT

j_call: TRBJ2-2
v_call: TRBV6-5
clone_size: once
d_call: -
cdr3_aa: CASSYAGSGGELFF
cdr3_nt: TGTGCCAGCAGTTACGCGGGATCCGGCGGGGAGCTGTTTTTT

j_call: TRBJ2-5
v_call: TRBV7-9
clone_size: -
d_call: -
cdr3_aa: CASSLLWGQETQYF
cdr3_nt: TGTGCCAGCAGCCTACTCTGGGGGCAAGAGACCCAGTACTTC

j_call: TRBJ1-5
v_call: TRBV5-4
clone_size: -
d_call: -
cdr3_aa: CASSRGWNQPQHF
cdr3_nt: TGTGCCAGCTCAAGGGGGTGGAATCAGCCCCAGCATTTT

j_call: TRBJ1-2
v_call: TRBV10-3
clone_size: few
d_call: -
cdr3_aa: CAISESGPRRGYTF
cdr3_nt: TGTGCCATCAGTGAGTCGGGTCCCCGGCGGGGCTACACCTTC

j_call: TRBJ2-1
v_call: TRBV15
clone_size: -
d_call: -
cdr3_aa: CATSRGGTYYNEQFF
cdr3_nt: TGTGCCACCAGCAGAGGGGGGACCTATTACAATGAGCAGTTCTTC

j_call: TRBJ1-1
v_call: TRBV5-5
clone_size: -
d_call: -
cdr3_aa: CASSLDMVTEAFF
cdr3_nt: TGTGCCAGCAGCCTGGACATGGTCACTGAAGCTTTCTTT

j_call: TRBJ1-5
v_call: TRBV6-1
clone_size: few
d_call: TRBD1
cdr3_aa: CASSSGTGYQPQHF
cdr3_nt: TGTGCCAGCAGTTCCGGGACAGGGTATCAGCCCCAGCATTTT

j_call: TRBJ2-2
v_call: TRBV6-6
clone_size: few
d_call: -
cdr3_aa: CASSLRRPGSTGELFF
cdr3_nt: TGTGCCAGCAGTTTACGGAGACCAGGGAGCACCGGGGAGCTGTTTTTT

j_call: TRBJ1-1
v_call: TRBV30
clone_size: few
d_call: -
cdr3_aa: CAWSGGMNTEAFF
cdr3_nt: TGTGCCTGGAGTGGGGGCATGAACACTGAAGCTTTCTTT

j_call: TRBJ2-1
v_call: TRBV25-1
clone_size: few
d_call: -
cdr3_aa: CASSDAPYNEQFF
cdr3_nt: TGTGCCAGCAGTGACGCGCCCTACAATGAGCAGTTCTTC

j_call: TRBJ1-2
v_call: TRBV2
clone_size: -
d_call: TRBD1
cdr3_aa: CASTRQGASYGYTF
cdr3_nt: TGTGCCAGCACCAGACAGGGGGCGAGCTATGGCTACACCTTC

j_call: TRBJ2-5
v_call: TRBV10-3
clone_size: -
d_call: -
cdr3_aa: CAISESIGPGTQYF
cdr3_nt: TGTGCCATCAGTGAGTCGATCGGGCCGGGGACCCAGTACTTC

j_call: TRBJ2-5
v_call: TRBV15
clone_size: -
d_call: TRBD2
cdr3_aa: CATSSPRGGGETQYF
cdr3_nt: TGTGCCACCAGCAGTCCCCGGGGGGGAGGGGAGACCCAGTACTTC

j_call: TRBJ1-1
v_call: TRBV20-1
clone_size: -
d_call: -
cdr3_aa: CSAQGHTEAFF
cdr3_nt: TGCAGTGCTCAAGGACACACTGAAGCTTTCTTT

j_call: TRBJ2-7
v_call: TRBV9
clone_size: few
d_call: -
cdr3_aa: CASSTTASLYEQYF
cdr3_nt: TGTGCCAGCAGTACGACAGCCTCCCTCTACGAGCAGTACTTC

j_call: TRBJ1-1
v_call: TRBV10-3
clone_size: -
d_call: TRBD1
cdr3_aa: CAIRDSDRATEAFF
cdr3_nt: TGTGCCATCAGGGATTCGGACAGGGCCACTGAAGCTTTCTTT

j_call: TRBJ2-5
v_call: TRBV5-8
clone_size: -
d_call: TRBD1
cdr3_aa: CASRSTGQETQYF
cdr3_nt: TGTGCCAGCCGCTCGACAGGGCAAGAGACCCAGTACTTC